In its sample, the clone carrying this TCR beta chain was seen a few times. What it binds is not known. These data are taken from a study of T cells in Graves' hyperthyroidism and ophthalmopathy. General study points: Most thyroid clonotypes with frequency above 0.001 were detected in blood. Onset of ophthalmopathy came a median approximately 6.5 months after the model predicted it.

Patients were aged 18 to 65, had disease duration under 2 months, and had newly diagnosed hyperthyroidism. Clinical symptoms, serum thyroxine and TRAb, thyroid ultrasound and orbital computed tomography were used for the diagnoses. Amplification targeted TCR beta CDR3 regions from RNA transcripts. The HTBI primer set drove a first-round RT-PCR of the TCR CDR3. Via MiXCR, TCRdb re-called the multiplex PCR reads, giving one row per CDR3 protein. The sample carries a few hundred thousand distinct CDR3 sequences, approximately 15% recorded once. The germline V gene encodes CDR1 DFQATT and CDR2 SNEGSKA (reference sequence). J gave up 7 bases and V 6 bases, and 9 bases lay outside the gene matches. The length of the CDR3 is 14 residues.

Sequencing was carried out using blood. V usage is TRBV20-1 and J usage is TRBJ2-7; 13 nucleotides line up with TRBD2. The receptor's source is a woman younger than 30 with Graves' hyperthyroidism. CDR3 region: CSATGLAGDKEQYF. The DNA of the CDR3 is TGCAGTGCCACTGGACTAGCGGGAGATAAAGAGCAGTACTTC.